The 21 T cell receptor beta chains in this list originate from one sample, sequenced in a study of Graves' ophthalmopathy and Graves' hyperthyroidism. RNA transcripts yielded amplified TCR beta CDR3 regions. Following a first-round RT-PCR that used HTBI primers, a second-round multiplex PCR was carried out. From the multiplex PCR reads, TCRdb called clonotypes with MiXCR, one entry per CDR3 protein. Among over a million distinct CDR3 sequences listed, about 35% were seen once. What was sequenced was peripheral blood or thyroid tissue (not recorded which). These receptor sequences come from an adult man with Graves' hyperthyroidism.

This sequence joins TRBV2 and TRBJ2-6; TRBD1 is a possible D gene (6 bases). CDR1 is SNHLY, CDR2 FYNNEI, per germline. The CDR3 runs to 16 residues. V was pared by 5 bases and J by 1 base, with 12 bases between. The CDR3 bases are TGTGCCAGCAGTACCGGAACAGGGTCTGGGGCCAACGTCCTGACTTTC. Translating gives CASSTGTGSGANVLTF.

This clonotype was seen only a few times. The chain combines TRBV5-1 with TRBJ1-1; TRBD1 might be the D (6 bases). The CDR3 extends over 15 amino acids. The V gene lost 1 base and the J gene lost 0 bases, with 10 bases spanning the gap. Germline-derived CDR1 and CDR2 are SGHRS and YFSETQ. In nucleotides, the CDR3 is TGCGCCAGCAGCTTGCAGGGGCCGCTGAACACTGAAGCTTTCTTT. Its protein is CASSLQGPLNTEAFF. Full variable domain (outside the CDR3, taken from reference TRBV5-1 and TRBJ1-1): KAGVTQTPRYLIKTRGQQVTLSCSPISGHRSVSWYQQTPGQGLQFLFEYFSETQRNKGNFPGRFSGRQFSNSRSEMNVSTLELGDSALYLCASSLQGPLNTEAFFGQGTRLTVV.

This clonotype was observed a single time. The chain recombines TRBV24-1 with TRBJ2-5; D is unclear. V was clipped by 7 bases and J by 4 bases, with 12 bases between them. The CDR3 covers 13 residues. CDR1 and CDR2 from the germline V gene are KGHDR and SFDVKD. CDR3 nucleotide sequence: TGTGCCACCAGCGTTTGGCGAGGAGAGACCCAGTACTTC. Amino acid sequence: CATSVWRGETQYF.

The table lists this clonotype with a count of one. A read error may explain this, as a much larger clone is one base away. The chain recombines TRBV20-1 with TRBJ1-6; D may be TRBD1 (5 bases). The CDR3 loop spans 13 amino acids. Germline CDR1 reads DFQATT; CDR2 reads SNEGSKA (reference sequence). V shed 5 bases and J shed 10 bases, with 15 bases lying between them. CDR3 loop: CSAGGGDGSPLHF. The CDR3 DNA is TGCAGTGCTGGCGGGGGGGATGGCTCACCCCTCCACTTT.

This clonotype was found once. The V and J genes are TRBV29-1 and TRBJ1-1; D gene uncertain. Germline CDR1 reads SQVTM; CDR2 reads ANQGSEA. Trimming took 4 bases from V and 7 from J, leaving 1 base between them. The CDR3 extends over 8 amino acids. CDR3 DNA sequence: TGCAGCGTTGTTGAAGCTTTCTTT. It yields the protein CSVVEAFF. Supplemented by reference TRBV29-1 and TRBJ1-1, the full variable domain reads SAVISQKPSRDICQRGTSLTIQCQVDSQVTMMFWYRQQPGQSLTLIATANQGSEATYESGFVIDKFPISRPNLTFSTLTVSNMSPEDSSIYLCSVVEAFFGQGTRLTVV.

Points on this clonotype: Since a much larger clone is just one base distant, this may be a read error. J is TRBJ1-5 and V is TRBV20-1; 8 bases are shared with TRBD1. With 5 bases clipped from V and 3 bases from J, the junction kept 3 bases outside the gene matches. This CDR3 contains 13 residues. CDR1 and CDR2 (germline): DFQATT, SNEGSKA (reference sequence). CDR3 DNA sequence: TGCAGTGCTGCGGACAGGGACAATCAGCCCCAGCATTTT. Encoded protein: CSAADRDNQPQHF.

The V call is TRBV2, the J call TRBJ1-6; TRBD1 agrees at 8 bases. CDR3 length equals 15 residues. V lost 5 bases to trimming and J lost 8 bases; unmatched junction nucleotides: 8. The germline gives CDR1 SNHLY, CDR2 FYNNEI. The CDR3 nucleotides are TGTGCCAGCAGTCCTTCCGGGACAGGATATTCACCCCTCCACTTT. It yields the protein CASSPSGTGYSPLHF.

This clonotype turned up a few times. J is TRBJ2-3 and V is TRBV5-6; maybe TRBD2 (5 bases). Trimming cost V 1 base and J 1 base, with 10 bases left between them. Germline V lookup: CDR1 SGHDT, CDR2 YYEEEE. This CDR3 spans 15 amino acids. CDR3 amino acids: CASSLRGSGTDTQYF. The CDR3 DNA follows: TGTGCCAGCAGCTTGAGAGGGAGTGGCACAGATACGCAGTATTTT.

In DNA form, the CDR3 reads TGCAGCGGGAGGGACTCGGGAGATGAAAAACTGTTTTTT. It codes for CSGRDSGDEKLFF. The genes are TRBV29-1 and TRBJ1-4; perhaps TRBD1 as D (5 bases). Looked up from germline, CDR1 is SQVTM and CDR2 is ANQGSEA. V shed 7 bases and J shed 6 bases, with 15 bases lying between them. This CDR3 is 13 amino acids long.

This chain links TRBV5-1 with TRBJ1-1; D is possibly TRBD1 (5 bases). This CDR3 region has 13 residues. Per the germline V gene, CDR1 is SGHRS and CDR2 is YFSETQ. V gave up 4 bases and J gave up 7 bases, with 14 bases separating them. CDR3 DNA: TGCGCCAGCAGCCGGGACGGCGCTAGTGAAGCTTTCTTT. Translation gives CASSRDGASEAFF.

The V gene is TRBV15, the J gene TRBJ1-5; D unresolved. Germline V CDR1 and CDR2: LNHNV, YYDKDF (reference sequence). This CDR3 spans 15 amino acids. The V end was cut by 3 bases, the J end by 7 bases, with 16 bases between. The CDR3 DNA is TGTGCCACCAGCAGTGAATGGGGTTCCCGCCAGCCCCAGCATTTT. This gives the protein CATSSEWGSRQPQHF.

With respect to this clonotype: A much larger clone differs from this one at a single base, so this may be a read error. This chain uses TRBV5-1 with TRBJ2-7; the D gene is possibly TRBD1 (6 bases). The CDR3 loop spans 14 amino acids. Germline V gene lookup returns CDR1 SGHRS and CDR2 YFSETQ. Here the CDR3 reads CASLDRQARYGQYF. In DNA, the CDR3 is TGCGCCAGCCTAGACCGACAGGCCCGTTACGGGCAGTACTTC.

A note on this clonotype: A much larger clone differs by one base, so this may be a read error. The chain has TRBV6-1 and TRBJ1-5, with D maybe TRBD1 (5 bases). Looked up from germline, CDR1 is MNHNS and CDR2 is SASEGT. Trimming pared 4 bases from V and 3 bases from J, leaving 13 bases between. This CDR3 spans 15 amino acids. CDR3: CASSAGGGNNQPQHF. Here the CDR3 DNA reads TGTGCCAGCAGTGCGGGGGGAGGTAACAATCAGCCCCAGCATTTT.

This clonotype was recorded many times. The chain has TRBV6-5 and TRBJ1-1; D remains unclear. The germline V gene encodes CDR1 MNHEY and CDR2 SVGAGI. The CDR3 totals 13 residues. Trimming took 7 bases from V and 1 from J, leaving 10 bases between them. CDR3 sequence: CASKVSGNTEAFF. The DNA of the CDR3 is TGTGCCAGCAAGGTATCGGGGAACACTGAAGCTTTCTTT.

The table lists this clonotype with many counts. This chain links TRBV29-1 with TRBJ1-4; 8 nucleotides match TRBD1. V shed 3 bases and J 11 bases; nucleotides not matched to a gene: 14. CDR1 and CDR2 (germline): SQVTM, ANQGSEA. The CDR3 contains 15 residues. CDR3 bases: TGCAGCGTTGATTCGTCCGCCTCCCAGGGGGCGAAACTGTTTTTT. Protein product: CSVDSSASQGAKLFF.

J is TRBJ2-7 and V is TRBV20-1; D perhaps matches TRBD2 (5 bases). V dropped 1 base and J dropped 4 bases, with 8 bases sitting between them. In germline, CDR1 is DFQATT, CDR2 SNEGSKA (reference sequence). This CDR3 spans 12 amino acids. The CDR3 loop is CSARGSGYEQYF. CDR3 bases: TGCAGTGCTAGAGGGAGCGGTTACGAGCAGTACTTC.

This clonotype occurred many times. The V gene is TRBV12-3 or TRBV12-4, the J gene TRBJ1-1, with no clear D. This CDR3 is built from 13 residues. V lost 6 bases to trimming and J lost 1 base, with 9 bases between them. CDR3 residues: CASSQKWNTEAFF. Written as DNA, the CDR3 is TGTGCCAGCAGCCAAAAGTGGAACACTGAAGCTTTCTTT.

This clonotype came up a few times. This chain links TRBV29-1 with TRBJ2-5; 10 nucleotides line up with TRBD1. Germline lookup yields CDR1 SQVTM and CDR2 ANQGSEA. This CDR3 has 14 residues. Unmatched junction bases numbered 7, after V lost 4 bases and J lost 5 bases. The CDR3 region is CSVAGDRGGETQYF. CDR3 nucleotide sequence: TGCAGCGTTGCGGGGGACAGGGGCGGGGAGACCCAGTACTTC.

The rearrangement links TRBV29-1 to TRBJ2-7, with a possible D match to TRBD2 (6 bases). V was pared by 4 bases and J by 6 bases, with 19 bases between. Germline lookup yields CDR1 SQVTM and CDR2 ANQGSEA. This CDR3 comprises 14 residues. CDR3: CSVVSYSGVAEQYF. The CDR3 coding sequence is TGCAGCGTTGTATCCTATTCGGGAGTGGCCGAGCAGTACTTC.

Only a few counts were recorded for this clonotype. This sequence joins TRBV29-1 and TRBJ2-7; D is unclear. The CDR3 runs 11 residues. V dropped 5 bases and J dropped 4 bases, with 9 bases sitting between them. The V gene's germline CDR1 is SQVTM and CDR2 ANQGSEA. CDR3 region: CSVQRAYEQYF. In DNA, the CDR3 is TGCAGCGTTCAAAGGGCGTACGAGCAGTACTTC.

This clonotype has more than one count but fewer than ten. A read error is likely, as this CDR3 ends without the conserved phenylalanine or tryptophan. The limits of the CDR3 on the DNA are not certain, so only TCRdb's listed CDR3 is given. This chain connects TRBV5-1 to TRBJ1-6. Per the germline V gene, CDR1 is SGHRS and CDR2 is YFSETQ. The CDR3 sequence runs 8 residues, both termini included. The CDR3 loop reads CASSRTLA.